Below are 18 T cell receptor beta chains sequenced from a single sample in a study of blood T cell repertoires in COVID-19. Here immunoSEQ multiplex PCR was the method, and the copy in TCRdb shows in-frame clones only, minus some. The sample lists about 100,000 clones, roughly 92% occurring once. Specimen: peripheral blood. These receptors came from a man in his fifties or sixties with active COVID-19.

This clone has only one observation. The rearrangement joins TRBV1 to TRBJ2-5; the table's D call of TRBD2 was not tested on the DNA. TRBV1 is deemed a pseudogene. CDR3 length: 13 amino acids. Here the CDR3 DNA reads TGCACCAGCAGCCATCACTATCAAGAGACCCAGTACTTC. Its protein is CTSSHHYQETQYF.

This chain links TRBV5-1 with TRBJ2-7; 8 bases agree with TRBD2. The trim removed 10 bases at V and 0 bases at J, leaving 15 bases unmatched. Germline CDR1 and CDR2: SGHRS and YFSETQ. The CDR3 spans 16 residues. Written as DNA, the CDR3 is TGCGCCTCGCGGGCGGGAACGGGAGGGAGCTCCTACGAGCAGTACTTC. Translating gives CASRAGTGGSSYEQYF.

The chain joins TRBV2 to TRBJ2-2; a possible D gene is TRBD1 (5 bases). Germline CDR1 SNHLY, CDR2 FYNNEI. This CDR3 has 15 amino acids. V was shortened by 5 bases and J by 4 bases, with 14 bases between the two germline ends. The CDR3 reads CASSLQGSRTGELFF. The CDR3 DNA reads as TGTGCCAGCAGTCTCCAGGGTTCGCGCACCGGGGAGCTGTTTTTT.

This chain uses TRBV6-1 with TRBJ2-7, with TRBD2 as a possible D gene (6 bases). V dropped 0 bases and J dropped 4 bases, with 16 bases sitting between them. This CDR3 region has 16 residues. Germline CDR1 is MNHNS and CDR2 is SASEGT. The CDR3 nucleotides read TGTGCCAGCAGTGAAGCGTTAGGCGGAGGAGGGTACGAGCAGTACTTC. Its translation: CASSEALGGGGYEQYF.

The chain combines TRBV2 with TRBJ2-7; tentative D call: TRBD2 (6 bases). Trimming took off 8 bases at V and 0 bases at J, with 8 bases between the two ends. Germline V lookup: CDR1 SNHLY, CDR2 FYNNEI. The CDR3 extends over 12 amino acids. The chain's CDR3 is CASRDFSYEQYF. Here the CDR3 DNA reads TGTGCCAGCCGGGACTTCTCCTACGAGCAGTACTTC. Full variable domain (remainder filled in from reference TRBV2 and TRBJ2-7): EPEVTQTPSHQVTQMGQEVILRCVPISNHLYFYWYRQILGQKVEFLVSFYNNEISEKSEIFDDQFSVERPDGSNFTLKIRSTKLEDSAMYFCASRDFSYEQYFGPGTRLTVT.

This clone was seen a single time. The CDR3 DNA follows: TGTGCCAGCAGCGCCCCCAGCGTTGAGCAGTTCTTC. Translation gives CASSAPSVEQFF. This chain links TRBV11-2 with TRBJ2-1, with D unclear. The CDR3 consists of 12 residues. Germline CDR1 reads SGHAT; CDR2 reads FQNNGV. Trimming shortened V by 5 bases and J by 9 bases, and 11 bases separated the two germline ends.

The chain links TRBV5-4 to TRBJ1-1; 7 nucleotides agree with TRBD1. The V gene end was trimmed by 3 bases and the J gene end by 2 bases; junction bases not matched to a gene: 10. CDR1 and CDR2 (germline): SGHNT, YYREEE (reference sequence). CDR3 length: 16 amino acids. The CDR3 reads CASSSGTVDFNTEAFF. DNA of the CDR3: TGTGCCAGCAGCTCTGGGACAGTGGATTTTAACACTGAAGCTTTCTTT.

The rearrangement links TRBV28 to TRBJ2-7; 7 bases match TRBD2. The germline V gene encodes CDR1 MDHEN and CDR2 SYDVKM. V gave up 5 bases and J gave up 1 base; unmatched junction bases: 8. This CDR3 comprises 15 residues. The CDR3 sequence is CASSPGGTRSYEQYF. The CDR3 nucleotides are TGTGCCAGCAGTCCCGGGGGGACTCGATCCTACGAGCAGTACTTC.

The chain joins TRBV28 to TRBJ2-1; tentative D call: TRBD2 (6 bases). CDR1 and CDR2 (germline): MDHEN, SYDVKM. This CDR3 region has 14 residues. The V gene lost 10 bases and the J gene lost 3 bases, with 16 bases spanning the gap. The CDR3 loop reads CATIAAKNYNEQFF. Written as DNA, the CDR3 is TGTGCCACTATAGCGGCCAAAAACTACAATGAGCAGTTCTTC. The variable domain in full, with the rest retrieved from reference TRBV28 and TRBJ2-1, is DVKVTQSSRYLVKRTGEKVFLECVQDMDHENMFWYRQDPGLGLRLIYFSYDVKMKEKGDIPEGYSVSREKKERFSLILESASTNQTSMYLCATIAAKNYNEQFFGPGTRLTVL.

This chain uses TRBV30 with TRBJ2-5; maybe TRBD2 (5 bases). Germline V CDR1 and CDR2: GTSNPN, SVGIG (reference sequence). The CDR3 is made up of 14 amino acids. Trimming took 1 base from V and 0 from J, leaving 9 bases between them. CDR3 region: CAWSEGANQETQYF. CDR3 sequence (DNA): TGTGCCTGGAGTGAGGGAGCAAACCAAGAGACCCAGTACTTC.

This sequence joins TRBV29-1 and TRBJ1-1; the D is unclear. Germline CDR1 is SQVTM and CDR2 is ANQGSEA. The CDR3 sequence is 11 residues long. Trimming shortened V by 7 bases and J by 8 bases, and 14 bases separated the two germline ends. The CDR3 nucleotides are TGCAGCGCCGCCCATGGCGGGGAAGCTTTCTTT. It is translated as CSAAHGGEAFF. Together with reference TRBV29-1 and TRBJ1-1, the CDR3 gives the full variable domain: SAVISQKPSRDICQRGTSLTIQCQVDSQVTMMFWYRQQPGQSLTLIATANQGSEATYESGFVIDKFPISRPNLTFSTLTVSNMSPEDSSIYLCSAAHGGEAFFGQGTRLTVV.

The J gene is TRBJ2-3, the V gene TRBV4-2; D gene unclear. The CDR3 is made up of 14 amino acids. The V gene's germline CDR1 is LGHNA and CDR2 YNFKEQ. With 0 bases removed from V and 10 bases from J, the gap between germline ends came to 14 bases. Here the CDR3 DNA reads TGTGCCAGCAGCCAAGAATTGCTAACCCGAGCGCAGTATTTT. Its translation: CASSQELLTRAQYF.

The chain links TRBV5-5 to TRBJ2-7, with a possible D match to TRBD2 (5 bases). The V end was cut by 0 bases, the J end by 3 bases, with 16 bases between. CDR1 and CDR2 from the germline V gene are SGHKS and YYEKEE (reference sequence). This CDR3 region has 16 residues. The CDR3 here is CASSLDPSGSFYEQYF. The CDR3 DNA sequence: TGTGCCAGCAGCTTGGATCCCTCGGGGTCTTTCTACGAGCAGTACTTC.

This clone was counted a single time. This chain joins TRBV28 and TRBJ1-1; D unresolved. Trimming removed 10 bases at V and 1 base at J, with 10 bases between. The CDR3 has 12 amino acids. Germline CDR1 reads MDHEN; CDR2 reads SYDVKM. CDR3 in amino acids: CATQDTNTEAFF. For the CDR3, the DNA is TGTGCCACCCAAGACACGAACACTGAAGCTTTCTTT.

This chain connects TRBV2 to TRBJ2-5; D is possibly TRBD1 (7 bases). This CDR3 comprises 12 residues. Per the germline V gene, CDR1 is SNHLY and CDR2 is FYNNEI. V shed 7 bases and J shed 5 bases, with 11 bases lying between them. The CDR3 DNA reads TGTGCCAGCACGACAGGGAGGGAGACCCAGTACTTC. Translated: CASTTGRETQYF.

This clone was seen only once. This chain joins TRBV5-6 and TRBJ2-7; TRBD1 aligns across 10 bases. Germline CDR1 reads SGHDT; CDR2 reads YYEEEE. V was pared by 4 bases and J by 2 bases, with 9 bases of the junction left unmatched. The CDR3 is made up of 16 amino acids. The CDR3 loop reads CASSDLPGTGAYEQYF. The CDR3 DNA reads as TGTGCCAGCAGCGACCTTCCCGGGACAGGGGCCTACGAGCAGTACTTC.

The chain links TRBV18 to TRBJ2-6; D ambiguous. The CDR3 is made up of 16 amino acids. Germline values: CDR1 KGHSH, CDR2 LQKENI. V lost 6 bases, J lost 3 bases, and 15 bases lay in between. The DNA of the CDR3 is TGTGCCAGCTCCCGCGCATGGTCAAATGGGGCCAACGTCCTGACTTTC. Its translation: CASSRAWSNGANVLTF.

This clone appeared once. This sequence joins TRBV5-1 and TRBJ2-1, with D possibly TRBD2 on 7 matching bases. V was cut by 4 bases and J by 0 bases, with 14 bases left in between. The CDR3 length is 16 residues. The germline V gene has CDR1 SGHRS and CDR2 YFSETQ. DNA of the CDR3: TGCGCCAGCAGCCGGGGGGCTAGCGGCTCCTACAATGAGCAGTTCTTC. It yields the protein CASSRGASGSYNEQFF.